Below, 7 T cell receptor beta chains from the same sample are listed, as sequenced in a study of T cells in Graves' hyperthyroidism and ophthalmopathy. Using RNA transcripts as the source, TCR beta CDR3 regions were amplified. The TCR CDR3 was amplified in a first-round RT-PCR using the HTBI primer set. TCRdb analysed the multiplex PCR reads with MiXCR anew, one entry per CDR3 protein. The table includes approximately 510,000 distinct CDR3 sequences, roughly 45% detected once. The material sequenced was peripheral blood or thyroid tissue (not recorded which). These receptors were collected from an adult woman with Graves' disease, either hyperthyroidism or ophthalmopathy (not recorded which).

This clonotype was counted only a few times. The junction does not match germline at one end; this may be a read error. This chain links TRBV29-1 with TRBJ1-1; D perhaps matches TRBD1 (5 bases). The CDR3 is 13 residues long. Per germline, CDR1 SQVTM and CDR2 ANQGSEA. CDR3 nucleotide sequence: TGCAGCGTTGCGACAGATCCCAACACTGAAGCTTCCTTT. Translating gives CSVATDPNTEASF.

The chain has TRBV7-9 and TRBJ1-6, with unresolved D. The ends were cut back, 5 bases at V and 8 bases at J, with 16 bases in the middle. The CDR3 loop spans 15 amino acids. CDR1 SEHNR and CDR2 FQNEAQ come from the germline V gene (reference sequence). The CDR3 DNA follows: TGTGCCAGCAGCGGGTCCGCCGGAGCGTATTCACCCCTCCACTTT. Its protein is CASSGSAGAYSPLHF.

DNA for the CDR3: TGTGCCAGCAGAGATCCTGACTATGGCTACACCTTC. This gives the protein CASRDPDYGYTF. The chain couples TRBV6-1 to TRBJ1-2; D remains ambiguous. This CDR3 region has 12 residues. CDR1 and CDR2 (germline): MNHNS, SASEGT. With 6 bases removed from V and 3 bases from J, the gap between germline ends came to 8 bases.

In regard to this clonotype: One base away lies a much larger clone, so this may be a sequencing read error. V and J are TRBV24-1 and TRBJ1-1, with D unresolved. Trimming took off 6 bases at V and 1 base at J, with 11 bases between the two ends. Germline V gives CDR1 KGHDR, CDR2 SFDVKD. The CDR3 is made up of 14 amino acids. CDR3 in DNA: TGTGCCACCAGTTTCCGGGTTACGAACACTGAAGCTTTCTTT. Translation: CATSFRVTNTEAFF.

The CDR3 sequence is CASSFSLQREAFF. As DNA, the CDR3 is TGTGCCAGCAGCTTTTCCCTTCAGCGTGAAGCTTTCTTT. The J gene is TRBJ1-1, the V gene TRBV13; D not resolved. V gave up 3 bases and J gave up 7 bases, with 12 bases separating them. In germline, CDR1 is PRHDT, CDR2 FYEKMQ (reference sequence). The CDR3 loop spans 13 amino acids.

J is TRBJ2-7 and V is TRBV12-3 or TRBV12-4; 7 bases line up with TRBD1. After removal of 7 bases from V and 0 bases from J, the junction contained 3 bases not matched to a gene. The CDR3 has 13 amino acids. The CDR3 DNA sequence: TGTGCCAGCAAACGGGACAGCTCCTACGAGCAGTACTTC. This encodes CASKRDSSYEQYF.

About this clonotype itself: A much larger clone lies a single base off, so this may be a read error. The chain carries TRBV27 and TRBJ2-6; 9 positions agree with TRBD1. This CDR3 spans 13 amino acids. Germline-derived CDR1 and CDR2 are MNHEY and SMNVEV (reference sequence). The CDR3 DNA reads TGTGTCAGACAGGGGGCTGGGGCCAACGTCCTGACTTTC. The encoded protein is CVRQGAGANVLTF.